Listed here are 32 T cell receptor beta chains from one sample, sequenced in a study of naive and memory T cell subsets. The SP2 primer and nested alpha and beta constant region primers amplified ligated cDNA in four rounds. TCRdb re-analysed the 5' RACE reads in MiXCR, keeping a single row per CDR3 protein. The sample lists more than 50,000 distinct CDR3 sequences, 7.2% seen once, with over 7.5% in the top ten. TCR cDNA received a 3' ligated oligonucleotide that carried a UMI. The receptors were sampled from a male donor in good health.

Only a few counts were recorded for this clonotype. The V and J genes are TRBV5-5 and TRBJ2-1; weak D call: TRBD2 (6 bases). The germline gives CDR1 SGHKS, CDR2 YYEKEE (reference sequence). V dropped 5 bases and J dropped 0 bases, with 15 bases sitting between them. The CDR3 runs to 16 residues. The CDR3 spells CASSSLADSSYNEQFF. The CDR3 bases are TGTGCCAGCAGTAGTTTAGCGGATAGCTCCTACAATGAGCAGTTCTTC.

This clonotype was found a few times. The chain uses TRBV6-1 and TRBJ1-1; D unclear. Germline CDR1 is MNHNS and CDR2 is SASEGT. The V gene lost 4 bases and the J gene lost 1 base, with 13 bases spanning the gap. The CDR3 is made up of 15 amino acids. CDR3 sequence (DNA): TGTGCCAGCAGTGTCCAGGATACTAGGAACACTGAAGCTTTCTTT. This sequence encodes CASSVQDTRNTEAFF.

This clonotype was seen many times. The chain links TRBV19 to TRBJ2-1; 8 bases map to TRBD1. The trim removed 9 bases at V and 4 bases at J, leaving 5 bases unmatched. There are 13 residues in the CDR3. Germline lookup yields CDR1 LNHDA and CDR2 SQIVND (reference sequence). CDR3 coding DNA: TGTGCCAGCAGGACAGGGAGGTACAATGAGCAGTTCTTC. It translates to CASRTGRYNEQFF.

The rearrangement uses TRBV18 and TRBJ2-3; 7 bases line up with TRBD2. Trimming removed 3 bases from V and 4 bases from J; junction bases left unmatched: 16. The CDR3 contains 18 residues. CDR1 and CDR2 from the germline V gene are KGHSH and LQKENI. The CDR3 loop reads CASSPFTGRNEISDTQYF. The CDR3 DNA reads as TGTGCCAGCTCACCGTTCACCGGGAGGAACGAAATCTCAGATACGCAGTATTTT.

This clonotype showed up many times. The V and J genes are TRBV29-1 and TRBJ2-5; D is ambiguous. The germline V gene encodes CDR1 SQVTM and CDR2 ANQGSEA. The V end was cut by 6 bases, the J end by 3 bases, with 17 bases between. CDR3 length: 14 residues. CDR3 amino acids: CSVRGVGSKETQYF. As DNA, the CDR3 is TGCAGCGTGAGAGGAGTAGGGTCTAAAGAGACCCAGTACTTC.

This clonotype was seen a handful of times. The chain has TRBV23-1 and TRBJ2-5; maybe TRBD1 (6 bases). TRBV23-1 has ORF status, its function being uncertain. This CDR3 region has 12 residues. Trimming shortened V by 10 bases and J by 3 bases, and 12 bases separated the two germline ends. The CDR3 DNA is TGCGCCACCAAAAACAGGGAAGAGACCCAGTACTTC. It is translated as CATKNREETQYF.

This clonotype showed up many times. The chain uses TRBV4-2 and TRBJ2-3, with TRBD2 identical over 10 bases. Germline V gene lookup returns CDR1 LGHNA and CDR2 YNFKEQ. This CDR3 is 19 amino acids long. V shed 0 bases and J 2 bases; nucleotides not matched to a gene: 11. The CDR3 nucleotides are TGTGCCAGCAGCCAAGACTCCGGGGGACTAGCGAGCCCCACAGATACGCAGTATTTT. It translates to CASSQDSGGLASPTDTQYF.

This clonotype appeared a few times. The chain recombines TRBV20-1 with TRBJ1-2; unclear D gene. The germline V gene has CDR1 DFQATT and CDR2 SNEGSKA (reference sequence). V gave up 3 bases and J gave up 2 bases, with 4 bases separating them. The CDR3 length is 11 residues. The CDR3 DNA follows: TGCAGTGCTAGGGCAAACTATGGCTACACCTTC. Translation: CSARANYGYTF.

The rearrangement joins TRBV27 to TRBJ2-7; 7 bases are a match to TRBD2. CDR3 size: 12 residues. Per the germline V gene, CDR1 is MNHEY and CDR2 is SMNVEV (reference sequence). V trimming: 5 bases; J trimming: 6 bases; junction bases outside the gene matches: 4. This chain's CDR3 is CASSMRGFEQYF. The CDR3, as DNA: TGTGCCAGCAGTATGCGGGGGTTCGAGCAGTACTTC.

CDR3 bases: TGTGCCAGCAGCTTAGGACAGCACAATGAGCAGTTCTTC. Encoded protein: CASSLGQHNEQFF. The V call is TRBV11-1, the J call TRBJ2-1; a weak D match, TRBD1 (5 bases). V dropped 1 base and J dropped 5 bases, with 6 bases sitting between them. Germline V gene sequence: CDR1 SGHAT, CDR2 FQDESV (reference sequence). The CDR3 sequence is 13 residues long.

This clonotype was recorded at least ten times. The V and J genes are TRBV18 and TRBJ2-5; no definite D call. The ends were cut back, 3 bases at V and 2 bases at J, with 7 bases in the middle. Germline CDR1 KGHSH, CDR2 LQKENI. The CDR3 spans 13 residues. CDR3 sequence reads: CASSPQQQETQYF. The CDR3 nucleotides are TGTGCCAGCTCACCGCAACAGCAAGAGACCCAGTACTTC.

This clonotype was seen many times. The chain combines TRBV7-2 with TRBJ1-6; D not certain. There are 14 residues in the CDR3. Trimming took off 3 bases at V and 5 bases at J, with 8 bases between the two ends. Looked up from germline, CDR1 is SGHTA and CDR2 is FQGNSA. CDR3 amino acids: CASSFQEHNSPLHF. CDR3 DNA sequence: TGTGCCAGCAGCTTCCAGGAACATAATTCACCCCTCCACTTT.

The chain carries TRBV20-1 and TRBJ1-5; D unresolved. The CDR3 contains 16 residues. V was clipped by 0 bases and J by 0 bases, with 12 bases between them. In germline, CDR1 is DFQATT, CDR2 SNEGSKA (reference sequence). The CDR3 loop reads CSARDVSLNSNQPQHF. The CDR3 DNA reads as TGCAGTGCTAGAGATGTGAGCCTGAATAGCAATCAGCCCCAGCATTTT.

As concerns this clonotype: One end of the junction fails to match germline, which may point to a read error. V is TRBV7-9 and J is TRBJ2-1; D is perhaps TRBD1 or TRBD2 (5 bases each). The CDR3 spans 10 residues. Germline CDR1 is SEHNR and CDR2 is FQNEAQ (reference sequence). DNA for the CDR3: TGTGCCAGCAGCAACCGGGACCTAACGTTC. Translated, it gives CASSNRDLTF.

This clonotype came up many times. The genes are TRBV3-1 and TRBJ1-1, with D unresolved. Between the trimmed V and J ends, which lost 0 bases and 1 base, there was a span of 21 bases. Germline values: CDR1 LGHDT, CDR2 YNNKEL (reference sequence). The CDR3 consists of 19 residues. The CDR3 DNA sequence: TGTGCCAGCAGCCAAGATTATCGGCAGGAAAGTAACGCGAACACTGAAGCTTTCTTT. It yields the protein CASSQDYRQESNANTEAFF.

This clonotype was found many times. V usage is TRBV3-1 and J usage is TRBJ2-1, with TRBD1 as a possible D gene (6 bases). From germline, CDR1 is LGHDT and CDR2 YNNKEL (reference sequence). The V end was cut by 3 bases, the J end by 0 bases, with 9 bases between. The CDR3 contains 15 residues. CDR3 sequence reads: CASSQGASSYNEQFF. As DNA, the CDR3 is TGTGCCAGCAGCCAGGGGGCTAGCTCCTACAATGAGCAGTTCTTC.

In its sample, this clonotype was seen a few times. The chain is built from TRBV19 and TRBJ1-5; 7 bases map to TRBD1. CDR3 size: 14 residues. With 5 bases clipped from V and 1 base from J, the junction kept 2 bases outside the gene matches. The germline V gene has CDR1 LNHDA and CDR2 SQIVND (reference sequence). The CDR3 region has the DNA TGTGCCAGTAGTTGGGACAGCAGCAATCAGCCCCAGCATTTT. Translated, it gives CASSWDSSNQPQHF.

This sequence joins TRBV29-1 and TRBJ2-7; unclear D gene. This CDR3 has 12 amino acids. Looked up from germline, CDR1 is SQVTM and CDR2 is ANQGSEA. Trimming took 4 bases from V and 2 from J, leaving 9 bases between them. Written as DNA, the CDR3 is TGCAGCGTTGCTGGCAGTACCTACGAGCAGTACTTC. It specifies CSVAGSTYEQYF.

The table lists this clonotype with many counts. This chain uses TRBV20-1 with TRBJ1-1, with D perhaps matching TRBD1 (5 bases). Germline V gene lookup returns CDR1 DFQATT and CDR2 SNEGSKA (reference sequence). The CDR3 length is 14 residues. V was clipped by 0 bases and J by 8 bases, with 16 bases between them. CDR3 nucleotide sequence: TGCAGTGCTAGAGACTTGGGAGGGGCGTACGAAGCTTTCTTT. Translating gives CSARDLGGAYEAFF.

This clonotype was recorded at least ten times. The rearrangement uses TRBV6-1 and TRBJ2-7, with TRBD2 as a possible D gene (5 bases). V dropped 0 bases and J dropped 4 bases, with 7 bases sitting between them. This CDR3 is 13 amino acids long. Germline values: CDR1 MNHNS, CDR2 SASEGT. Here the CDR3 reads CASSEASGYEQYF. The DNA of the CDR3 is TGTGCCAGCAGTGAAGCGTCGGGATACGAGCAGTACTTC.

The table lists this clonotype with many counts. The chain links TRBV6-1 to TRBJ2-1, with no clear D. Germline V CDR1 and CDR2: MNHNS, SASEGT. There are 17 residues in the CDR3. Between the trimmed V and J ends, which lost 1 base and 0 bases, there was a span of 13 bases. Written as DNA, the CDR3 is TGTGCCAGCAGTGAAGGGCTACGGGTGAGCTCCTACAATGAGCAGTTCTTC. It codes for CASSEGLRVSSYNEQFF.

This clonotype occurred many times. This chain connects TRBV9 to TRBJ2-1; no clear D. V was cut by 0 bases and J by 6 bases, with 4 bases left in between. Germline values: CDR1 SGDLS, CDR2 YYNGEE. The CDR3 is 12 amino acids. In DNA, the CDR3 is TGTGCCAGCAGCGTAGAGGGCAATGAGCAGTTCTTC. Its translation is CASSVEGNEQFF.

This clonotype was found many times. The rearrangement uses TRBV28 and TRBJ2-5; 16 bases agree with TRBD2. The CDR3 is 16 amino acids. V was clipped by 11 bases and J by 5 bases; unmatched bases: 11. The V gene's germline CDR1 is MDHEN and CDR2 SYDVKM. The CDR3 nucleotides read TGTGCCTCGGGCGGGACTAGCGGGAGGGCCCGGGAGACCCAGTACTTC. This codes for CASGGTSGRARETQYF.

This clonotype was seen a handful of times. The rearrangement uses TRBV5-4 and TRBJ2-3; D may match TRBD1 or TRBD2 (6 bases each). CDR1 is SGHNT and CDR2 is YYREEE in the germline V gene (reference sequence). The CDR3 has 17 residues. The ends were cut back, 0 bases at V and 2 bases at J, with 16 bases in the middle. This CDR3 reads CASSLEGGVATTDTQYF. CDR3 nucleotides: TGTGCCAGCAGCTTGGAGGGGGGAGTCGCGACCACAGATACGCAGTATTTT.

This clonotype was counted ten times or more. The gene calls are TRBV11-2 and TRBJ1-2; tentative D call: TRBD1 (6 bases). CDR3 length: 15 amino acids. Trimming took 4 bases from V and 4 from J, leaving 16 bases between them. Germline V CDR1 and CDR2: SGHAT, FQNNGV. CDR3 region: CASSSTQGKVYGYTF. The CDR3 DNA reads TGTGCCAGCAGCTCAACCCAGGGGAAGGTCTATGGCTACACCTTC.

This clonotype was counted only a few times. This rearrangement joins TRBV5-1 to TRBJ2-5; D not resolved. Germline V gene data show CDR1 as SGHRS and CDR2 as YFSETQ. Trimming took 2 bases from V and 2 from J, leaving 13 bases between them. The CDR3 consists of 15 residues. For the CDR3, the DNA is TGCGCCAGCAGCTTCGGACGGAACCGGCAAGAGACCCAGTACTTC. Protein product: CASSFGRNRQETQYF.

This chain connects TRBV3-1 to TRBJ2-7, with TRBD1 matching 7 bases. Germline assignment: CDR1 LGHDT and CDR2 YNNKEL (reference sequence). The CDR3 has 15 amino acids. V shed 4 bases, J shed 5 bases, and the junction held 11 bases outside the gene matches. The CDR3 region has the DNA TGTGCCAGCAGCCCTGCAGCAGGGGGTGACGACGAGCAGTACTTC. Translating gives CASSPAAGGDDEQYF.

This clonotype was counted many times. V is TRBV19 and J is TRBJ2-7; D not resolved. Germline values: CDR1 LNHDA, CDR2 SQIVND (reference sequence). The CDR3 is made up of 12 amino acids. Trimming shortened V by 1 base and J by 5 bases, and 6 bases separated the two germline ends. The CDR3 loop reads CASSIGPNEQYF. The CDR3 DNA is TGTGCCAGTAGTATAGGACCCAACGAGCAGTACTTC. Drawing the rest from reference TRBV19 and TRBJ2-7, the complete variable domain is DGGITQSPKYLFRKEGQNVTLSCEQNLNHDAMYWYRQDPGQGLRLIYYSQIVNDFQKGDIAEGYSVSREKKESFPLTVTSAQKNPTAFYLCASSIGPNEQYFGPGTRLTVT.

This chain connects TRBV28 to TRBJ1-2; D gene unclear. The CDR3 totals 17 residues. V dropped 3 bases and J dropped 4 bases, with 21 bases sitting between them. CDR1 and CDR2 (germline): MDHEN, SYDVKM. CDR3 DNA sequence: TGTGCCAGCAGTTTCAGTGGGTCGGGAGCCGGGAGCTATGGCTACACCTTC. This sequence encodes CASSFSGSGAGSYGYTF.

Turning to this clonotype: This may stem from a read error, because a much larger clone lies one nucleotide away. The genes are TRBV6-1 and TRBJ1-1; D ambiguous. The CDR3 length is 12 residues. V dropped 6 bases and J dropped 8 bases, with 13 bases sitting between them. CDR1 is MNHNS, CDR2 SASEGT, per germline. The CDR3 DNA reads TGTGCCAGCAGGCCGACACTCGGGGAAGCTTTCTTT. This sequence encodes CASRPTLGEAFF.

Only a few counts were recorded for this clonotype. The CDR3 spells CASSSKSRYSSGANVLTF. CDR3 nucleotide sequence: TGCGCCAGCAGCTCGAAGTCCCGATATTCCTCTGGGGCCAACGTCCTGACTTTC. V and J are TRBV5-1 and TRBJ2-6; D not certain. The CDR3 covers 18 residues. Germline CDR1 reads SGHRS; CDR2 reads YFSETQ. Trimming shortened V by 3 bases and J by 0 bases, and 16 bases separated the two germline ends.

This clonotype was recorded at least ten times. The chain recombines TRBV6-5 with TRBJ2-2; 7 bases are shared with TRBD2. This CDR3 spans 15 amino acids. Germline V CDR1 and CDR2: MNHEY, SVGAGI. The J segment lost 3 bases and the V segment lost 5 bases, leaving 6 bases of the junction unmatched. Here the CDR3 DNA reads TGTGCCAGCAGTACCCGCGGGGGTTACACCGGGGAGCTGTTTTTT. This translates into CASSTRGGYTGELFF.